These T cell receptor beta chains were read from a single sample in a study of HIV-infected children after antiretroviral therapy interruption. TCRdb fed the 3' RACE reads into MiXCR, producing one record per CDR3 protein. This sample carries around 40,000 distinct CDR3 sequences, about 7% of them seen once, and the ten largest clones take about 0.97%. The sample in question was CD45RA+ CD4+ T cells from PBMCs, pooled from several time points, obtained from a donor given antiretroviral therapy, either interrupted or continuous. Receptor source: a pool of human donors with HIV. CDR3s include the opening cysteine and the closing phenylalanine or tryptophan. Each record gives: D gene, V gene, clone size, J gene, CDR3 DNA, CDR3 protein. A D gene is named only where the DNA matches it firmly. For some rows the clone size is stated as once, few or many, or as a class when expanded; others skip it.

d_call: NA; v_call: TRBV6-5; clone_size: few; j_call: TRBJ2-5; cdr3_nt: TGTGCCAGCAGGGAAGGGAGGGGGTACCAAGAGACCCAGTACTTC; cdr3_aa: CASREGRGYQETQYF
d_call: TRBD1; v_call: TRBV20-1; clone_size: NA; j_call: TRBJ1-5; cdr3_nt: TGCAGTGCCTTACCCCGGGACAGGGGGTGGAATCAGCCCCAGCATTTT; cdr3_aa: CSALPRDRGWNQPQHF
d_call: NA; v_call: TRBV2; clone_size: once; j_call: TRBJ2-3; cdr3_nt: TGTGCCAGCAAAGGGCTAGCGAGAAGCACAGATACGCAGTATTTT; cdr3_aa: CASKGLARSTDTQYF
d_call: NA; v_call: TRBV7-9; clone_size: medium-sized; j_call: TRBJ1-1; cdr3_nt: TGTGCCAGCAGCTTAGAGGTGAACACTGAAGCTTTCTTT; cdr3_aa: CASSLEVNTEAFF
d_call: TRBD1; v_call: TRBV7-2; clone_size: many; j_call: TRBJ1-4; cdr3_nt: TGTGCCAGCAGCCTAATACAGGGGACTAATGAAAAACTGTTTTTT; cdr3_aa: CASSLIQGTNEKLFF
d_call: NA; v_call: TRBV20-1; clone_size: many; j_call: TRBJ1-3; cdr3_nt: TGCAGTGCTAGAGAGAGAGGGCTACCCTCTGGAAACACCATATATTTT; cdr3_aa: CSARERGLPSGNTIYF
d_call: NA; v_call: TRBV6-2/TRBV6-3; clone_size: many; j_call: TRBJ2-5; cdr3_nt: NA; cdr3_aa: CASSTSPTQYF
d_call: TRBD2; v_call: TRBV12-5; clone_size: many; j_call: TRBJ2-1; cdr3_nt: TGTGCTAGTGGCCCCGGGACTACACTATACAATGAGCAGTTCTTC; cdr3_aa: CASGPGTTLYNEQFF
d_call: TRBD2; v_call: TRBV2; clone_size: many; j_call: TRBJ2-7; cdr3_nt: TGTGCCACCTACCCCCTAGCGGGGAAGAACGAGCAGTACTTC; cdr3_aa: CATYPLAGKNEQYF
d_call: NA; v_call: TRBV28; clone_size: few; j_call: TRBJ2-3; cdr3_nt: TGTGCCAGCACTAGCACAGATACGCAGTATTTT; cdr3_aa: CASTSTDTQYF
d_call: TRBD1; v_call: TRBV20-1; clone_size: many; j_call: TRBJ1-1; cdr3_nt: TGCAGTGCTAGAGATCGGACAGGGGAAACTGAAGCTTTCTTT; cdr3_aa: CSARDRTGETEAFF
d_call: NA; v_call: TRBV9; clone_size: NA; j_call: TRBJ2-1; cdr3_nt: TGTGCCAGCAGCGTAAAAAATGAGCAGTTCTTC; cdr3_aa: CASSVKNEQFF
d_call: NA; v_call: TRBV5-5; clone_size: many; j_call: TRBJ2-1; cdr3_nt: TGTGCCAGCAGCCCTGAAACGGGAACAGGCTACAATGAGCAGTTCTTC; cdr3_aa: CASSPETGTGYNEQFF
d_call: NA; v_call: TRBV6-5; clone_size: many; j_call: TRBJ1-1; cdr3_nt: TGTGCCAGCAGTTACTCGAAGCAGGGAAACACTGAAGCTTTCTTT; cdr3_aa: CASSYSKQGNTEAFF
d_call: NA; v_call: TRBV11-2; clone_size: many; j_call: TRBJ2-1; cdr3_nt: TGTGCCAGCATAGCCCCTGGCAGAGGCGATGAGCAGTTCTTC; cdr3_aa: CASIAPGRGDEQFF
d_call: TRBD1; v_call: TRBV4-2; clone_size: few; j_call: TRBJ2-2; cdr3_nt: TGTGCCAGCACCAAGACCCGGGACAGGGGTTTGGCCGGGGAGCTGTTTTTT; cdr3_aa: CASTKTRDRGLAGELFF
d_call: TRBD1; v_call: TRBV5-1; clone_size: few; j_call: TRBJ2-7; cdr3_nt: TGCGCCAGCAGCCAAGTTCCGGGACAGGGGGCATTAGGGGAGTACTTC; cdr3_aa: CASSQVPGQGALGEYF
d_call: TRBD1; v_call: TRBV20-1; clone_size: NA; j_call: TRBJ1-5; cdr3_nt: TGCAGTGCGGCGACAGGGAGGGATCAGCCCCAGCATTTT; cdr3_aa: CSAATGRDQPQHF
d_call: TRBD1; v_call: TRBV12-3/TRBV12-4; clone_size: many; j_call: TRBJ1-1; cdr3_nt: TGTGCCAGCAGTCTACCCCGAGCAGGGGGCGAAGCTTTCTTT; cdr3_aa: CASSLPRAGGEAFF
d_call: NA; v_call: TRBV14; clone_size: many; j_call: TRBJ1-5; cdr3_nt: TGTGCCAGCAGCCGGAAGGATCAGCCCCAGCATTTT; cdr3_aa: CASSRKDQPQHF
d_call: NA; v_call: TRBV10-1; clone_size: NA; j_call: TRBJ2-3; cdr3_nt: TGCGCCGCCGCCCCCAGGAAAGACTTGAGGACAGATACGCAGTATTTT; cdr3_aa: CAAAPRKDLRTDTQYF
d_call: NA; v_call: TRBV20-1; clone_size: many; j_call: TRBJ1-4; cdr3_nt: TGCAGTGCTACCGCCCCGGAAAAACTGTTTTTT; cdr3_aa: CSATAPEKLFF